This T cell receptor (beta chain) was obtained from a study of regulatory T cells in long-lasting Graves disease. V was clipped by 4 bases and J by 5 bases; unmatched bases: 0. This CDR3 is built from 12 residues. Germline CDR1 SNHLY, CDR2 FYNNEI. This sample's time point: newly diagnosed GD, antithyroid drugs for less than 3 months. The TCR library was made from RNA that had been extracted from PBMCs in TRIzol. For TCR beta, libraries came from iRepertoire HTBI primers and Arm-PCR of CDR3 regions. TCRdb reanalysed the multiplex PCR reads using MiXCR and keeps one entry per CDR3 protein. The repertoire has roughly 510,000 distinct CDR3 sequences, about 15% of them found once; the top ten carry more than 10%. This clonotype was counted ten times or more. The same sample was also used in a study of T cells in Graves' hyperthyroidism and ophthalmopathy. That source reports: Clinical symptoms, serum thyroxine and TRAb, thyroid ultrasound and orbital computed tomography together formed the diagnostic basis.

V and J are TRBV2 and TRBJ2-7; 9 bases agree with TRBD1. The sample in question was peripheral blood mononuclear cells (PBMCs), obtained at new diagnosis, from a patient treated with antithyroid drugs. The origin of this receptor is a man aged 18 to 29 with Graves disease. CDR3 sequence reads: CASSGQGDEQYF. CDR3 bases: TGTGCCAGCAGTGGACAGGGGGACGAGCAGTACTTC.